The present TCR beta chain was sequenced within a study of T cells in localized non-small cell lung cancer. Here immunoSEQ multiplex PCR was the method, and the copy in TCRdb shows in-frame clones only, minus some. The data contain tens of thousands of clones, roughly 81% of them seen just once; the ten biggest clones take up over 2.5%. V was clipped by 7 bases and J by 4 bases, with 5 bases between them. This CDR3 region has 11 residues. The germline CDR1 and CDR2 sequences are MNHEY and SMNVEV (reference sequence). About this clone: Its antigen is currently unknown.

Regarding the study as a whole: Exceeding tumor, uninvolved adjacent lung had the highest T cell clonality. Higher adjacent-lung clonality was associated with shorter survival. It remains possible that heterogeneity exists, since only one tumor region was sequenced. Within adjacent lung there appeared a median approximately 62 of the top 100 tumor clones.

This TCR derives from a man aged 40 to 75 with stage I lung adenocarcinoma. Sequencing was performed on peripheral blood, taken before any cancer treatment. This chain joins TRBV27 and TRBJ2-1; no definite D call. Here the CDR3 reads CASTSYNEQFF. The CDR3 bases are TGTGCCAGCACCTCGTACAATGAGCAGTTCTTC.